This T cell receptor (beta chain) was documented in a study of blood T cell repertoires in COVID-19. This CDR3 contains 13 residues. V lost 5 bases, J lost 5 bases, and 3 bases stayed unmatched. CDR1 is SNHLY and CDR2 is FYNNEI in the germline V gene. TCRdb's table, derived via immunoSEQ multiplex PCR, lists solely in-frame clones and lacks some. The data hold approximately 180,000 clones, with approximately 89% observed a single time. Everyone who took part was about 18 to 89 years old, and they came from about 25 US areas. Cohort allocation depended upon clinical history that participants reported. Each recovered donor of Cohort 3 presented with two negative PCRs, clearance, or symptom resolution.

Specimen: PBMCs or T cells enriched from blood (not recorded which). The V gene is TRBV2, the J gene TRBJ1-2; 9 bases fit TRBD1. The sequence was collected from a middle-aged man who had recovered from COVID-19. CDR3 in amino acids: CASSPGTGYGYTF. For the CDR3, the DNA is TGTGCCAGCAGTCCCGGGACAGGGTATGGCTACACCTTC.